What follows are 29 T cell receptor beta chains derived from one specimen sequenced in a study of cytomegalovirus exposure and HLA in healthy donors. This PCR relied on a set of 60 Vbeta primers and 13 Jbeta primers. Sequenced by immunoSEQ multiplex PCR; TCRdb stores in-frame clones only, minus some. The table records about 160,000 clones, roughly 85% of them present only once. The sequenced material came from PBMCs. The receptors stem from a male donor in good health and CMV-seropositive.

The CDR3 nucleotides are TGTGCCAGCAGCTTGGGTCCGGGGGTGAACGAGCAGTACTTC. Protein: CASSLGPGVNEQYF. The V call is TRBV11-3, the J call TRBJ2-7, with D possibly matching TRBD2 (6 bases). Germline loops: CDR1 SGHNT, CDR2 YENEEA. The CDR3 covers 14 residues. V lost 3 bases and J lost 5, with 14 bases in between. Full variable domain (rest looked up from reference TRBV11-3 and TRBJ2-7): EAGVVQSPRYKIIEKKQPVAFWCNPISGHNTLYWYLQNLGQGPELLIRYENEEAVDDSQLPKDRFSAERLKGVDSTLKIQPAELGDSAVYLCASSLGPGVNEQYFGPGTRLTVT.

CDR3 nucleotides: TGTGCCAGCAAGGGAGAGGGCGGGGAGCTGTTTTTT. This translates into CASKGEGGELFF. This chain links TRBV2 with TRBJ2-2; a possible D gene is TRBD2 (5 bases). From germline, CDR1 is SNHLY and CDR2 FYNNEI. The CDR3 length is 12 residues. The V gene lost 7 bases and the J gene lost 7 bases, with 10 bases spanning the gap.

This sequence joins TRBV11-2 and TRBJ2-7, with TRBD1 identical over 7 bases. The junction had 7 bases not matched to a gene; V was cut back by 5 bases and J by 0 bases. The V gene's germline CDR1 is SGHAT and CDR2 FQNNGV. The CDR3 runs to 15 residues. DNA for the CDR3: TGTGCCAGCAGCCACGGACAGGTCGTCTCCTACGAGCAGTACTTC. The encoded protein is CASSHGQVVSYEQYF.

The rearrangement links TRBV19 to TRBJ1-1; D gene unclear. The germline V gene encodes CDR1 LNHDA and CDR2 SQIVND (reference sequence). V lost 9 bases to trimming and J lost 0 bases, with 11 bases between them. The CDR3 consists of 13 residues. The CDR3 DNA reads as TGTGCCAGCGCGGGTTCCATGAACACTGAAGCTTTCTTT. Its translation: CASAGSMNTEAFF.

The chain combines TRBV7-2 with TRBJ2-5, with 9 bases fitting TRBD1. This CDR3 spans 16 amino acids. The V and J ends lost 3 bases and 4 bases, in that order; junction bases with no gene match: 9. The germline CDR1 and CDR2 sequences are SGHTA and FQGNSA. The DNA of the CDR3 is TGTGCCAGCAGCTTGGGGACAGGGAATAGCGGAGAGACCCAGTACTTC. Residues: CASSLGTGNSGETQYF.

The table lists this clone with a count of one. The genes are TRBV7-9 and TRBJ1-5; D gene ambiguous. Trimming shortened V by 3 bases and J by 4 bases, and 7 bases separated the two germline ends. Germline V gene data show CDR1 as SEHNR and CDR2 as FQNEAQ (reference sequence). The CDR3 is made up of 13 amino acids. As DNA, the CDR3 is TGTGCCAGCAGCTTCGGTCATAATCAGCCCCAGCATTTT. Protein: CASSFGHNQPQHF.

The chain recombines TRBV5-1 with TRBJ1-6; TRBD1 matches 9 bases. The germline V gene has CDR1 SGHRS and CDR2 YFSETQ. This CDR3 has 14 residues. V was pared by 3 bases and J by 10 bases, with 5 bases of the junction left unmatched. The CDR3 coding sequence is TGCGCCAGCAGCTCCGGGACAGGGAAGTCACCCCTCCACTTT. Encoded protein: CASSSGTGKSPLHF.

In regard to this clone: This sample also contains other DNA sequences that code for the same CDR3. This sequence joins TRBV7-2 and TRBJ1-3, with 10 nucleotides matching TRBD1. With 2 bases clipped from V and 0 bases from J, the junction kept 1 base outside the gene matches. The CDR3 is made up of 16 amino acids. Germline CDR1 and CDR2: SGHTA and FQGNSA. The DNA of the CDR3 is TGTGCCAGCAGCTTAAGGACAGGGGGCTCTGGAAACACCATATATTTT. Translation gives CASSLRTGGSGNTIYF. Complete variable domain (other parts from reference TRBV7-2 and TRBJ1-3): GAGVSQSPSNKVTEKGKDVELRCDPISGHTALYWYRQSLGQGLEFLIYFQGNSAPDKSGLPSDRFSAERTGGSVSTLTIQRTQQEDSAVYLCASSLRTGGSGNTIYFGEGSWLTVV.

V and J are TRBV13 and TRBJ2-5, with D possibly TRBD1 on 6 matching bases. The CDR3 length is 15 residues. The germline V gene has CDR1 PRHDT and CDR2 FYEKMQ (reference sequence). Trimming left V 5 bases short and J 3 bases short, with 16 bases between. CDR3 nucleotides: TGTGCCAGCAGCCTGGGTTGGGCAGGGGAAGAGACCCAGTACTTC. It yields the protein CASSLGWAGEETQYF.

The CDR3 DNA reads TGTGCCAGCAGCGTAGGGCTCCGGGGGTATAATTCACCCCTCCACTTT. This sequence encodes CASSVGLRGYNSPLHF. The chain joins TRBV9 to TRBJ1-6, with TRBD1 as a possible D gene (5 bases). The CDR3 runs to 16 residues. With 0 bases removed from V and 4 bases from J, the gap between germline ends came to 11 bases. Germline CDR1 reads SGDLS; CDR2 reads YYNGEE.

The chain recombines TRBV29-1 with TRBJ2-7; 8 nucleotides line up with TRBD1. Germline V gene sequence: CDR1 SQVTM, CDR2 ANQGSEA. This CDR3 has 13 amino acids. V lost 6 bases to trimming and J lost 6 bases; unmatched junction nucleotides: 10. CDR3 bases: TGCAGCGTCGTGGGACAGGCCTCGGTCGAGCAGTACTTC. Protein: CSVVGQASVEQYF.

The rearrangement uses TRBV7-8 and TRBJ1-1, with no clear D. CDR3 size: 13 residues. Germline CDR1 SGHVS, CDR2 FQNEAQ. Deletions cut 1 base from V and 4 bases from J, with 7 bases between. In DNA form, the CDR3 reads TGTGCCAGCAGCTTAGAGCGTTTCACTGAAGCTTTCTTT. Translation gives CASSLERFTEAFF.

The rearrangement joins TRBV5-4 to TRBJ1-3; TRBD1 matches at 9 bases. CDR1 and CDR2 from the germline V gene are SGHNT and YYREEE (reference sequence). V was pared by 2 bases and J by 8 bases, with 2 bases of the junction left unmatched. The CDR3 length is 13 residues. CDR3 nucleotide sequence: TGTGCCAGCAGCTTACAGGGGGCGGACACCATATATTTT. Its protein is CASSLQGADTIYF.

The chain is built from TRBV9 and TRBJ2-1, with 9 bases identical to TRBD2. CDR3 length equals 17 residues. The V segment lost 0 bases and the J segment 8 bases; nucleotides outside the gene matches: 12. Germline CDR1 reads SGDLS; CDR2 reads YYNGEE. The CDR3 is CASSVEVRLAGIDEQFF. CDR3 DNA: TGTGCCAGCAGCGTAGAAGTACGGCTAGCGGGGATCGATGAGCAGTTCTTC. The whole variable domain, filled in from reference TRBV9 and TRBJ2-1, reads DSGVTQTPKHLITATGQRVTLRCSPRSGDLSVYWYQQSLDQGLQFLIQYYNGEERAKGNILERFSAQQFPDLHSELNLSSLELGDSALYFCASSVEVRLAGIDEQFFGPGTRLTVL.

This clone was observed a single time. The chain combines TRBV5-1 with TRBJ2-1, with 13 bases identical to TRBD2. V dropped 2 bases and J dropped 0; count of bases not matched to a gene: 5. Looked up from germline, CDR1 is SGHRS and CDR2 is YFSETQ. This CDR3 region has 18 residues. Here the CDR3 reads CASSFGLAGASSYNEQFF. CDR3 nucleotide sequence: TGCGCCAGCAGCTTCGGACTAGCGGGGGCGAGCTCCTACAATGAGCAGTTCTTC.

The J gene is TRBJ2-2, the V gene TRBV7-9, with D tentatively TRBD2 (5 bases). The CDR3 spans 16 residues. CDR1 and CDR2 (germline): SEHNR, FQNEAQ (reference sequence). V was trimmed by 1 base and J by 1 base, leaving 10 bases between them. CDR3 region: CASSLVPGMNTGELFF. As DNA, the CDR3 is TGTGCCAGCAGCTTAGTACCCGGGATGAACACCGGGGAGCTGTTTTTT.

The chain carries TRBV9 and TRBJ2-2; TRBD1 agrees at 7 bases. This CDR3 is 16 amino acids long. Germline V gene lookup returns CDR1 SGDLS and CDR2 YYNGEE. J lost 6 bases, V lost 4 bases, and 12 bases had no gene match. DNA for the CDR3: TGTGCCAGCAGCATAAGACAGGGCGTCGGGCCCGGGGAGCTGTTTTTT. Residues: CASSIRQGVGPGELFF.

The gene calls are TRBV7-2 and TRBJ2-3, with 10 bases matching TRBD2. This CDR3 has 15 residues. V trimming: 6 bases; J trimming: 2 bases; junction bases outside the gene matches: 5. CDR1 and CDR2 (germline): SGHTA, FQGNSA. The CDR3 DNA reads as TGTGCCAGCAGACGCACTAGCGGGGACACAGATACGCAGTATTTT. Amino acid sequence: CASRRTSGDTDTQYF.

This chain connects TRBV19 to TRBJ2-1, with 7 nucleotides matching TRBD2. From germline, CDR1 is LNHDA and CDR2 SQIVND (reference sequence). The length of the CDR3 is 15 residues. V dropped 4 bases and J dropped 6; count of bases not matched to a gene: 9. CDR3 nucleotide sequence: TGTGCCAGTAGTACCGGGGGGAACCTGGGCAATGAGCAGTTCTTC. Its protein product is CASSTGGNLGNEQFF.

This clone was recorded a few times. The CDR3 region is CASSFTGPDEQYF. The CDR3 region has the DNA TGTGCCAGCAGCTTTACAGGGCCTGACGAGCAGTACTTC. V and J are TRBV7-6 and TRBJ2-7; a possible D gene is TRBD1 (6 bases). There are 13 residues in the CDR3. V dropped 3 bases and J dropped 5 bases, with 11 bases sitting between them. The V gene's germline CDR1 is SGHVS and CDR2 FNYEAQ.

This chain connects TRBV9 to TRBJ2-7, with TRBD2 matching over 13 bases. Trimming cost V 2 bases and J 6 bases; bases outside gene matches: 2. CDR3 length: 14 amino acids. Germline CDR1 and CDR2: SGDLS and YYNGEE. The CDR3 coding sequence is TGTGCCAGCAGCGTCCGACTAGCGGGAGGCGAGCAGTACTTC. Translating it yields CASSVRLAGGEQYF.

In DNA, the CDR3 is TGTGCCAGCAGTAACACTAGACAGGGCACTGAAGCTTTCTTT. This sequence encodes CASSNTRQGTEAFF. This rearrangement joins TRBV2 to TRBJ1-1, with 7 bases fitting TRBD1. Germline V gene sequence: CDR1 SNHLY, CDR2 FYNNEI. This CDR3 has 14 amino acids. Germline trimming cut 5 bases from V and 4 bases from J; bases unmatched to any gene: 7. The full variable domain, rest sourced from reference TRBV2 and TRBJ1-1, is EPEVTQTPSHQVTQMGQEVILRCVPISNHLYFYWYRQILGQKVEFLVSFYNNEISEKSEIFDDQFSVERPDGSNFTLKIRSTKLEDSAMYFCASSNTRQGTEAFFGQGTRLTVV.

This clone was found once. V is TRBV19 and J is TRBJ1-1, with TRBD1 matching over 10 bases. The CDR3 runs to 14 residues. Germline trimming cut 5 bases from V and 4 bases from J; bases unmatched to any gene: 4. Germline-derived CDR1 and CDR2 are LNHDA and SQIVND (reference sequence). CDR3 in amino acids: CASSPGTGVTEAFF. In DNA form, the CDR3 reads TGTGCCAGTAGTCCCGGGACAGGGGTCACTGAAGCTTTCTTT.

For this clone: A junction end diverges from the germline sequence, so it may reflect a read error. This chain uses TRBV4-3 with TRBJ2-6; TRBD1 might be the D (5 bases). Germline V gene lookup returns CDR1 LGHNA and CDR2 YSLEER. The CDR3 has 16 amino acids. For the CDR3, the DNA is TGCGCCAGCAGCCTGACGTCCGGTGGTGGGGCCAACGGCCTGACTTTC. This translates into CASSLTSGGGANGLTF.

CDR3 loop: CAIKDLRGGDYTGELFF. CDR3 nucleotide sequence: TGTGCCATCAAAGATCTACGAGGAGGGGACTACACCGGGGAGCTGTTTTTT. The chain has TRBV10-3 and TRBJ2-2, with D tentatively TRBD2 (6 bases). Deletions cut 7 bases from V and 3 bases from J, with 21 bases between. Per the germline V gene, CDR1 is ENHRY and CDR2 is SYGVKD. This CDR3 contains 17 residues.

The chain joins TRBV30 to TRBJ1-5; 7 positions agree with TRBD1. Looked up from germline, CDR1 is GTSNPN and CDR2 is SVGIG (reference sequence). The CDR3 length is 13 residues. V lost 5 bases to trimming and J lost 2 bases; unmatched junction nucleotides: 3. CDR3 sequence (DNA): TGTGCCTGGGCCACAGGGGGCAATCAGCCCCAGCATTTT. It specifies CAWATGGNQPQHF. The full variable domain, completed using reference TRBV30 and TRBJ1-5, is SQTIHQWPATLVQPVGSPLSLECTVEGTSNPNLYWYRQAAGRGLQLLFYSVGIGQISSEVPQNLSASRPQDRQFILSSKKLLLSDSGFYLCAWATGGNQPQHFGDGTRLSIL.

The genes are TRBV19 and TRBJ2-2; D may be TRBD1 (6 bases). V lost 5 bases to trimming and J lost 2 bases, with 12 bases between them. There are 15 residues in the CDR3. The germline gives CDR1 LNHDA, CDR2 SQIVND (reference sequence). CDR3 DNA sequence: TGTGCCAGTAGTGCCCTACAGGGAAACACCGGGGAGCTGTTTTTT. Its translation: CASSALQGNTGELFF. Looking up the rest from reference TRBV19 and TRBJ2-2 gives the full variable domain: DGGITQSPKYLFRKEGQNVTLSCEQNLNHDAMYWYRQDPGQGLRLIYYSQIVNDFQKGDIAEGYSVSREKKESFPLTVTSAQKNPTAFYLCASSALQGNTGELFFGEGSRLTVL.

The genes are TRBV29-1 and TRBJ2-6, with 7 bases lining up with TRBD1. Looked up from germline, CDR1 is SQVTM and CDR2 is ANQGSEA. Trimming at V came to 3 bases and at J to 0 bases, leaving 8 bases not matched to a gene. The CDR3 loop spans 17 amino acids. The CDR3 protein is CSVDGQARISGANVLTF. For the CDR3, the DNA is TGCAGCGTTGACGGACAGGCCAGAATCTCTGGGGCCAACGTCCTGACTTTC.

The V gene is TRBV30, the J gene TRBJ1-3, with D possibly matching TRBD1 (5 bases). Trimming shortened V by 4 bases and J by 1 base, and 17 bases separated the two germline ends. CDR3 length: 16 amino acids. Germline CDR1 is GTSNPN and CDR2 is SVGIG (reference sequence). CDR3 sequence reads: CAWTGGAGTSGNTIYF. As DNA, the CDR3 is TGTGCCTGGACTGGTGGTGCAGGGACTTCTGGAAACACCATATATTTT.